What follows are 14 T cell receptor beta chains derived from one specimen sequenced in a study of B cell selection in AIRE deficiency. Conventional CD4 T cells were sorted as CD4+CD127+ cells. The protocol was immunoSEQ multiplex PCR, while the TCRdb copy is restricted to in-frame clones and leaves out a portion. The repertoire holds under 30,000 clones, about 95% seen once, with roughly 0.2% in the top ten. Sample: CD4+CD127+ conventional T cells sorted from PBMCs. The receptors were gathered from a human donor in good health.

J is TRBJ1-2 and V is TRBV19, with D possibly being TRBD1 (5 bases). V was clipped by 8 bases and J by 3 bases, with 19 bases between them. Germline V lookup: CDR1 LNHDA, CDR2 SQIVND (reference sequence). The CDR3 sequence is 15 residues long. This chain's CDR3 is CASHGPGTAHYGYTF. The CDR3 DNA follows: TGTGCCAGTCATGGTCCCGGGACGGCGCACTATGGCTACACCTTC.

This rearrangement joins TRBV7-9 to TRBJ1-3, with D perhaps matching TRBD1 (6 bases). Germline loops: CDR1 SEHNR, CDR2 FQNEAQ (reference sequence). CDR3 length: 15 residues. V was pared by 4 bases and J by 0 bases, with 10 bases between. CDR3 in DNA: TGTGCCAGCAGCTCCGGGACAAACTCTGGAAACACCATATATTTT. Its protein is CASSSGTNSGNTIYF. The full variable domain, in which reference TRBV7-9 and TRBJ1-3 provide the parts outside the CDR3, is DTGVSQNPRHKITKRGQNVTFRCDPISEHNRLYWYRQTLGQGPEFLTYFQNEAQLEKSRLLSDRFSAERPKGSFSTLEIQRTEQGDSAMYLCASSSGTNSGNTIYFGEGSWLTVV.

The chain uses TRBV28 and TRBJ1-5, with TRBD1 as a possible D gene (6 bases). CDR3 length: 16 residues. Trimming left V 6 bases short and J 5 bases short, with 20 bases between. Germline CDR1 MDHEN, CDR2 SYDVKM. The chain's CDR3 is CASSTPQGRLYQPQHF. CDR3 DNA: TGTGCCAGCAGCACACCTCAGGGGCGCCTCTATCAGCCCCAGCATTTT.

The sample holds one count of this clone. The gene calls are TRBV11-2 and TRBJ1-2; 7 bases are a match to TRBD1. Trimming took 4 bases from V and 7 from J; bases not matched to a gene: 9. Germline V gene lookup returns CDR1 SGHAT and CDR2 FQNNGV. The CDR3 covers 14 residues. Here the CDR3 reads CASSSMTGPGGYTF. For the CDR3, the DNA is TGTGCCAGCAGCTCCATGACAGGGCCGGGTGGCTACACCTTC.

The chain combines TRBV27 with TRBJ1-2; tentative D call: TRBD1 (6 bases). Trimming pared 6 bases from V and 3 bases from J, leaving 17 bases between. The CDR3 loop spans 15 amino acids. From germline, CDR1 is MNHEY and CDR2 SMNVEV (reference sequence). The CDR3 region is CASRSIRDIYYGYTF. CDR3 nucleotides: TGTGCCAGCAGGTCAATAAGGGACATTTACTATGGCTACACCTTC.

V usage is TRBV7-2 and J usage is TRBJ2-1, with 10 bases matching TRBD2. V lost 0 bases and J lost 7; bases outside the gene matches: 9. CDR1 SGHTA and CDR2 FQGNSA come from the germline V gene. This CDR3 has 17 amino acids. The CDR3 nucleotides read TGTGCCAGCAGCTTAGCGTTCCCAGCGGGAGGGGAGAATGAGCAGTTCTTC. Encoded protein: CASSLAFPAGGENEQFF.

The chain links TRBV23-1 to TRBJ2-5; D is uncertain. TRBV23-1 belongs to the ORF category, with a function that is uncertain. V gave up 5 bases and J gave up 5 bases, with 15 bases separating them. The CDR3 runs 14 residues. CDR3 sequence: CASSSHGLGETQYF. The CDR3 region has the DNA TGCGCCAGCAGTTCTCATGGGTTGGGGGAGACCCAGTACTTC.

This clone was observed a handful of times. The chain employs TRBV28 and TRBJ2-3, with 7 bases lining up with TRBD1. The CDR3 contains 16 residues. Germline assignment: CDR1 MDHEN and CDR2 SYDVKM. The ends lost 2 bases at V and 1 base at J; junction bases unmatched: 6. CDR3 protein: CASSLDRAGGTDTQYF. The CDR3 DNA sequence: TGTGCCAGCAGTTTAGACAGGGCGGGCGGCACAGATACGCAGTATTTT.

The gene calls are TRBV27 and TRBJ2-5, with D possibly matching TRBD2 (7 bases). This CDR3 has 17 amino acids. The V end lost 5 bases, the J end lost 4 bases, and 23 bases lay between the germline ends. CDR1 and CDR2 from the germline V gene are MNHEY and SMNVEV (reference sequence). CDR3: CASSPSRGAWMTETQYF. The CDR3, as DNA: TGTGCCAGCAGTCCTAGTCGGGGGGCGTGGATGACAGAGACCCAGTACTTC.

The genes are TRBV7-8 and TRBJ2-5; unclear D gene. V was cut by 5 bases and J by 2 bases, with 12 bases left in between. CDR3 length: 14 amino acids. Germline-derived CDR1 and CDR2 are SGHVS and FQNEAQ. The CDR3 DNA reads TGTGCCAGCAGCCCCCGACGCACTCAAGAGACCCAGTACTTC. This encodes CASSPRRTQETQYF.

V is TRBV27 and J is TRBJ2-1, with TRBD1 matching over 11 bases. This CDR3 spans 15 amino acids. The V gene end was trimmed by 4 bases and the J gene end by 8 bases; junction bases not matched to a gene: 7. Germline V CDR1 and CDR2: MNHEY, SMNVEV (reference sequence). The CDR3 DNA reads as TGTGCCAGCAGTTCTTGGACAGGGGGCAGCTATGAGCAGTTCTTC. Encoded protein: CASSSWTGGSYEQFF.

The chain carries TRBV5-6 and TRBJ2-1; 9 bases are a match to TRBD2. CDR1 and CDR2 (germline): SGHDT, YYEEEE. The CDR3 runs 19 residues. The junction had 16 bases not matched to a gene; V was cut back by 0 bases and J by 6 bases. This CDR3 reads CASSLVTGTAGGPFNEQFF. CDR3 DNA sequence: TGTGCCAGCAGCTTGGTTACGGGTACGGCGGGAGGGCCCTTCAATGAGCAGTTCTTC.

J is TRBJ1-5 and V is TRBV19; TRBD1 aligns across 7 bases. Germline V gene lookup returns CDR1 LNHDA and CDR2 SQIVND (reference sequence). The CDR3 covers 15 residues. Trimming removed 5 bases from V and 3 bases from J; junction bases left unmatched: 7. The DNA for the CDR3 is TGTGCCAGTAGTGCGATGGGACAGAACAATCAGCCCCAGCATTTT. Translated: CASSAMGQNNQPQHF.

The chain recombines TRBV28 with TRBJ1-3; no clear D gene. Trimming cost V 4 bases and J 0 bases, with 7 bases left between them. The CDR3 runs to 14 residues. Germline CDR1 MDHEN, CDR2 SYDVKM. This chain's CDR3 is CASSSPASGNTIYF. CDR3 sequence (DNA): TGTGCCAGCAGTTCCCCCGCCTCTGGAAACACCATATATTTT. The variable domain in full, with the rest retrieved from reference TRBV28 and TRBJ1-3, is DVKVTQSSRYLVKRTGEKVFLECVQDMDHENMFWYRQDPGLGLRLIYFSYDVKMKEKGDIPEGYSVSREKKERFSLILESASTNQTSMYLCASSSPASGNTIYFGEGSWLTVV.